Listed here are 24 T cell receptor beta chains from one sample, sequenced in a study of control samples from healthy donors and cancer patients. Clones were sequenced by immunoSEQ multiplex PCR, and TCRdb holds only the in-frame ones, with some missing. The sample yields about 100,000 clones, less than 90% seen once. Sequenced sample: blood. The receptors shown here come from a woman in her forties or fifties in good health.

The chain carries TRBV7-9 and TRBJ1-2; D remains unclear. This CDR3 has 14 residues. V was trimmed by 5 bases and J by 1 base, leaving 11 bases between them. CDR1 SEHNR and CDR2 FQNEAQ come from the germline V gene (reference sequence). The CDR3 here is CASSQFQLNYGYTF. The CDR3 nucleotides read TGTGCCAGCAGCCAATTTCAGCTTAACTATGGCTACACCTTC.

The J gene is TRBJ1-4, the V gene TRBV19, with D unclear. The germline V gene has CDR1 LNHDA and CDR2 SQIVND (reference sequence). The CDR3 extends over 13 amino acids. Trimming shortened V by 6 bases and J by 6 bases, and 11 bases separated the two germline ends. The CDR3 DNA reads TGTGCCAGTAGACTAGGGTGGGATGAAAAACTGTTTTTT. It translates to CASRLGWDEKLFF.

The chain recombines TRBV11-1 with TRBJ2-3; D remains ambiguous. CDR1 is SGHAT and CDR2 is FQDESV in the germline V gene (reference sequence). Trimming took 1 base from V and 5 from J, leaving 13 bases between them. The CDR3 is made up of 15 amino acids. The DNA of the CDR3 is TGTGCCAGCAGCTTAGGCGTGGGAATCATAGATACGCAGTATTTT. Translated, it gives CASSLGVGIIDTQYF.

This rearrangement joins TRBV19 to TRBJ2-7; tentatively, D is TRBD1 (6 bases). Germline-derived CDR1 and CDR2 are LNHDA and SQIVND (reference sequence). The CDR3 extends over 15 amino acids. V shed 4 bases and J shed 2 bases, with 15 bases lying between them. The CDR3 DNA follows: TGTGCCAGTAGTAAGGACAGCCGCGCCACCTACGAGCAGTACTTC. This sequence encodes CASSKDSRATYEQYF.

The V gene is TRBV11-1, the J gene TRBJ2-1, with 7 bases that match TRBD1. J gave up 6 bases and V 6 bases, and 11 bases lay outside the gene matches. This CDR3 region has 15 residues. CDR1 SGHAT and CDR2 FQDESV come from the germline V gene (reference sequence). CDR3 sequence reads: CASRLLTGTANEQFF. The CDR3 region has the DNA TGTGCCAGCAGGCTTCTGACGGGGACAGCCAATGAGCAGTTCTTC.

The CDR3 DNA is TGTGCCAGCAGCACTACAGGGACGGGGACCGGGGAGCTGTTTTTT. Translation gives CASSTTGTGTGELFF. The chain links TRBV27 to TRBJ2-2, with D maybe TRBD1 (6 bases). The CDR3 has 15 residues. V was shortened by 6 bases and J by 5 bases, with 16 bases between the two germline ends. CDR1 is MNHEY, CDR2 SMNVEV, per germline (reference sequence).

This clone was counted once. The chain joins TRBV3-1 (or the pseudogene TRBV3-2) to TRBJ1-3; D uncertain. This CDR3 is 17 amino acids long. The V end was cut by 0 bases, the J end by 2 bases, with 14 bases between. Germline CDR1 LGHDT, CDR2 YNNKEL (reference sequence). This CDR3 is CASSQDWLGRTGNTIYF. The CDR3 DNA sequence: TGTGCCAGCAGCCAAGATTGGTTAGGCAGAACTGGAAACACCATATATTTT.

This chain connects TRBV7-2 to TRBJ2-3; 13 bases align to TRBD2. The germline V gene encodes CDR1 SGHTA and CDR2 FQGNSA. The CDR3 spans 18 residues. With 6 bases clipped from V and 2 bases from J, the junction kept 11 bases outside the gene matches. Here the CDR3 DNA reads TGTGCCAGCAGTCCCCTAGGGGGACTAGCGGGGATCACAGATACGCAGTATTTT. It is translated as CASSPLGGLAGITDTQYF.

The chain joins TRBV7-9 to TRBJ1-5; D is possibly TRBD1 (6 bases). The ends were cut back, 1 base at V and 2 bases at J, with 12 bases in the middle. There are 16 residues in the CDR3. Germline CDR1 is SEHNR and CDR2 is FQNEAQ (reference sequence). The DNA for the CDR3 is TGTGCCAGCAGCTTAGGGGGGGCGCGAGGCAATCAGCCCCAGCATTTT. Encoded protein: CASSLGGARGNQPQHF.

This chain uses TRBV29-1 with TRBJ1-1, with 8 nucleotides matching TRBD1. Germline-derived CDR1 and CDR2 are SQVTM and ANQGSEA. CDR3 size: 14 residues. After removal of 3 bases from V and 0 bases from J, the junction contained 3 bases not matched to a gene. The CDR3 sequence is CSVEARGLNTEAFF. CDR3 nucleotides: TGCAGCGTTGAGGCCAGGGGGCTGAACACTGAAGCTTTCTTT.

The chain is built from TRBV6-5 and TRBJ2-3, with D tentatively TRBD2 (6 bases). Looked up from germline, CDR1 is MNHEY and CDR2 is SVGAGI. There are 14 residues in the CDR3. Trimming took off 5 bases at V and 3 bases at J, with 12 bases between the two ends. As DNA, the CDR3 is TGTGCCAGCAGTCTTGGGGGAGGAACAGATACGCAGTATTTT. Translated: CASSLGGGTDTQYF.

V gene TRBV7-6 combines with J gene TRBJ2-5, with a possible D match to TRBD2 (6 bases). From germline, CDR1 is SGHVS and CDR2 FNYEAQ. V lost 1 base and J 3 bases, leaving 12 bases between the germline ends. The CDR3 sequence is 15 residues long. The CDR3 loop reads CASSLVFSGKETQYF. CDR3 DNA: TGTGCCAGCAGCTTAGTCTTTAGCGGAAAAGAGACCCAGTACTTC. The variable domain in full, with the rest retrieved from reference TRBV7-6 and TRBJ2-5, is GAGVSQSPRYKVTKRGQDVALRCDPISGHVSLYWYRQALGQGPEFLTYFNYEAQQDKSGLPNDRFSAERPEGSISTLTIQRTEQRDSAMYRCASSLVFSGKETQYFGPGTRLLVL.

The chain links TRBV6-5 to TRBJ2-2; D is unresolved. The germline V gene has CDR1 MNHEY and CDR2 SVGAGI. V gave up 6 bases and J gave up 3 bases, with 11 bases separating them. This CDR3 contains 14 residues. The CDR3 DNA reads as TGTGCCAGCAGATCCAACAGAGACACCGGGGAGCTGTTTTTT. Translated, it gives CASRSNRDTGELFF.

The count of this clone is one. This rearrangement joins TRBV19 to TRBJ2-3; 10 bases line up with TRBD1. Germline-derived CDR1 and CDR2 are LNHDA and SQIVND (reference sequence). After removal of 4 bases from V and 7 bases from J, the junction contained 11 bases not matched to a gene. The CDR3 is 16 amino acids. The CDR3 is CASSNGTGVKANTQYF. CDR3 DNA: TGTGCCAGTAGTAACGGGACAGGGGTGAAAGCGAATACGCAGTATTTT.

V and J are TRBV28 and TRBJ2-5; 8 bases are a match to TRBD2. The CDR3 has 16 amino acids. Per the germline V gene, CDR1 is MDHEN and CDR2 is SYDVKM. The V segment lost 6 bases and the J segment 1 base; nucleotides outside the gene matches: 10. The CDR3, as DNA: TGTGCCAGCAGCATCCTGGCGGGGGGCTTCCAAGAGACCCAGTACTTC. Its protein product is CASSILAGGFQETQYF. Based on the CDR3 plus reference TRBV28 and TRBJ2-5, the full variable domain is DVKVTQSSRYLVKRTGEKVFLECVQDMDHENMFWYRQDPGLGLRLIYFSYDVKMKEKGDIPEGYSVSREKKERFSLILESASTNQTSMYLCASSILAGGFQETQYFGPGTRLLVL.

The rearrangement links TRBV7-9 to TRBJ1-1; TRBD1 matches at 9 bases. Germline lookup yields CDR1 SEHNR and CDR2 FQNEAQ (reference sequence). CDR3 length: 15 residues. Germline trimming cut 3 bases from V and 1 base from J; bases unmatched to any gene: 3. The CDR3 region is CASSFRDRENTEAFF. The CDR3 region has the DNA TGTGCCAGCAGCTTCCGGGACAGGGAGAACACTGAAGCTTTCTTT.

CDR3 sequence reads: CASSQEGTPNTGELFF. As DNA, the CDR3 is TGCGCCAGCAGCCAAGAGGGGACACCGAACACCGGGGAGCTGTTTTTT. The chain carries TRBV4-1 and TRBJ2-2; D is perhaps TRBD1 (6 bases). Germline loops: CDR1 MGHRA, CDR2 YSYEKL. The CDR3 is 16 residues long. The V end was cut by 0 bases, the J end by 0 bases, with 8 bases between.

This chain joins TRBV7-9 and TRBJ2-4; 7 bases agree with TRBD1. The CDR3 is 15 residues long. V trimming: 6 bases; J trimming: 2 bases; junction bases outside the gene matches: 7. CDR1 is SEHNR and CDR2 is FQNEAQ in the germline V gene (reference sequence). Written as DNA, the CDR3 is TGTGCCAGCAGTTCAGACAGGGAACCCAAAAACATTCAGTACTTC. It encodes CASSSDREPKNIQYF. Combining the CDR3 with reference TRBV7-9 and TRBJ2-4 gives the whole variable domain DTGVSQNPRHKITKRGQNVTFRCDPISEHNRLYWYRQTLGQGPEFLTYFQNEAQLEKSRLLSDRFSAERPKGSFSTLEIQRTEQGDSAMYLCASSSDREPKNIQYFGAGTRLSVL.

The chain joins TRBV12-3 or TRBV12-4 to TRBJ2-7; D is unclear. With 3 bases removed from V and 3 bases from J, the gap between germline ends came to 9 bases. The CDR3 length is 13 residues. CDR3 sequence: CASSLVESYEQYF. In DNA, the CDR3 is TGTGCCAGCAGTTTGGTGGAGAGCTACGAGCAGTACTTC.

The gene calls are TRBV7-9 and TRBJ2-5; D is unresolved. This CDR3 region has 13 residues. V was clipped by 4 bases and J by 2 bases, with 8 bases between them. Germline V gives CDR1 SEHNR, CDR2 FQNEAQ (reference sequence). CDR3 residues: CASSSEPQETQYF. Here the CDR3 DNA reads TGTGCCAGCAGCTCCGAGCCTCAAGAGACCCAGTACTTC.

This rearrangement joins TRBV7-2 to TRBJ2-3; no reliable D call. The CDR3 has 12 residues. The germline V gene encodes CDR1 SGHTA and CDR2 FQGNSA. V dropped 5 bases and J dropped 6 bases, with 9 bases sitting between them. The CDR3 nucleotides are TGTGCCAGCAGCCCCCCGGCGGATACGCAGTATTTT. Amino acid sequence: CASSPPADTQYF.

This clone is a singleton in its sample. The chain uses TRBV4-2 and TRBJ2-3; TRBD2 aligns across 10 bases. V trimming: 2 bases; J trimming: 4 bases; junction bases outside the gene matches: 12. The germline CDR1 and CDR2 sequences are LGHNA and YNFKEQ. The CDR3 contains 18 residues. The CDR3 region is CASSQRRVAGGSADTQYF. Here the CDR3 DNA reads TGTGCCAGCAGCCAACGAAGGGTAGCGGGAGGTAGCGCAGATACGCAGTATTTT.

The table lists this clone with a few counts. The chain carries TRBV18 and TRBJ1-1, with D tentatively TRBD1 (6 bases). The ends were cut back, 6 bases at V and 10 bases at J, with 18 bases in the middle. Per germline, CDR1 KGHSH and CDR2 LQKENI. The CDR3 totals 13 residues. CDR3 sequence (DNA): TGTGCCAGCTCGCCTCGACTGGAAGGGGGAGCTTTCTTT. This codes for CASSPRLEGGAFF.

CDR3 in amino acids: CASRRQGGTGELFF. The CDR3 DNA reads TGTGCCAGCAGAAGACAGGGGGGCACCGGGGAGCTGTTTTTT. This chain connects TRBV25-1 to TRBJ2-2; 9 bases are shared with TRBD1. The CDR3 length is 14 residues. Germline V lookup: CDR1 MGHDK, CDR2 SYGVNS. V gave up 6 bases and J gave up 4 bases; unmatched junction bases: 3.